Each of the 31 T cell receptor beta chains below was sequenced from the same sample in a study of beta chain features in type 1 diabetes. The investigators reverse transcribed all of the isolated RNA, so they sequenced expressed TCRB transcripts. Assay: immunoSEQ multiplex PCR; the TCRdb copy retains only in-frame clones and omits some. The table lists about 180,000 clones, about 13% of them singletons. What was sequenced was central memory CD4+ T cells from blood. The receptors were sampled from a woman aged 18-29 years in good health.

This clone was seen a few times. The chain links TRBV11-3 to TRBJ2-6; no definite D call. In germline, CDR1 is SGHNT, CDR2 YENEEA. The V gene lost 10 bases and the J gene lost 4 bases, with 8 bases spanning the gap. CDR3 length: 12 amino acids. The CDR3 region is CATSGGANVLTF. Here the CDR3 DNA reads TGTGCCACCTCCGGGGGGGCCAACGTCCTGACTTTC.

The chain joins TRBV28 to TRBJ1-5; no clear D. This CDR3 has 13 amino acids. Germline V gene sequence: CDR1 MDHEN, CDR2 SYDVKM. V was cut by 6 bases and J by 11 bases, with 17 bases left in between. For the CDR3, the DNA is TGTGCCAGCAGCAGGACGGCGGGGATGTCCCAGCATTTT. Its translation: CASSRTAGMSQHF.

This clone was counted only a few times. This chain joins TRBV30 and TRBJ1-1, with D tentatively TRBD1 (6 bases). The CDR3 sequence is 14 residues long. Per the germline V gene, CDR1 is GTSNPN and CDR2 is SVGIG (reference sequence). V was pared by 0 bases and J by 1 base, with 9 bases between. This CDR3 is CAWSVGQRNTEAFF. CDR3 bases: TGTGCCTGGAGTGTAGGACAGAGGAACACTGAAGCTTTCTTT.

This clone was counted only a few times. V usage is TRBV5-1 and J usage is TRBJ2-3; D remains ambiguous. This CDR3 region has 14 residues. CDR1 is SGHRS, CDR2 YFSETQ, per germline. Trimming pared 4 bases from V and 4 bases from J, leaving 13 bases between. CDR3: CASSIPRGADTQYF. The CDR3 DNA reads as TGCGCCAGCAGCATCCCTCGCGGCGCAGATACGCAGTATTTT. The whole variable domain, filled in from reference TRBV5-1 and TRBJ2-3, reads KAGVTQTPRYLIKTRGQQVTLSCSPISGHRSVSWYQQTPGQGLQFLFEYFSETQRNKGNFPGRFSGRQFSNSRSEMNVSTLELGDSALYLCASSIPRGADTQYFGPGTRLTVL.

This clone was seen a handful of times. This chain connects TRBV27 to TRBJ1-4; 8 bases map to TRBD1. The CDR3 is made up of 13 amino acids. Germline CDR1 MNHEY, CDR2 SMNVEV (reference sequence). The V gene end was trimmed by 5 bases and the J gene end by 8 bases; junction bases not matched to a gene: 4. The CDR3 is CASSARTGEKLFF. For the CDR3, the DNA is TGTGCCAGCAGTGCCCGGACAGGGGAAAAACTGTTTTTT.

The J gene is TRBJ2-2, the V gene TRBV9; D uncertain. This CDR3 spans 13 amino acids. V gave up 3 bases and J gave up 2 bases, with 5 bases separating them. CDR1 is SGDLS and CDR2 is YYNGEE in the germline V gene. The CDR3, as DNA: TGTGCCAGCAGCGCCACTAACACCGGGGAGCTGTTTTTT. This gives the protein CASSATNTGELFF.

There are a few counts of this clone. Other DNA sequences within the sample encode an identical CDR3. The DNA for the CDR3 is TGTGCCAGTAGAACAGGGGGCAGGAACACTGAAGCTTTCTTT. Translating gives CASRTGGRNTEAFF. The genes are TRBV19 and TRBJ1-1, with TRBD1 matching over 9 bases. Per germline, CDR1 LNHDA and CDR2 SQIVND (reference sequence). V trimming: 6 bases; J trimming: 1 base; junction bases outside the gene matches: 3. CDR3 size: 14 residues.

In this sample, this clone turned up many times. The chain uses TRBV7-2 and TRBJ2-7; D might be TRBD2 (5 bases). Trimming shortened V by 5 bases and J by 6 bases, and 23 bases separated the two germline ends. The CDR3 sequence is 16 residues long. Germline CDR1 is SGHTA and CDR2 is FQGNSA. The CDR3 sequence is CASSPRPRLAIGEQYF. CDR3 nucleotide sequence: TGTGCCAGCAGCCCGCGGCCGCGGCTAGCAATCGGCGAGCAGTACTTC.

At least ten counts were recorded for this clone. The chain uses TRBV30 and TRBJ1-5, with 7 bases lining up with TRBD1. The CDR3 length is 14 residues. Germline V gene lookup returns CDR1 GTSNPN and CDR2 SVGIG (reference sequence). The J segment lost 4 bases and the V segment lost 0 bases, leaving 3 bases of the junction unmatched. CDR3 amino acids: CAWSVYRGNQPQHF. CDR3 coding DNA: TGTGCCTGGAGTGTTTACAGGGGAAATCAGCCCCAGCATTTT.

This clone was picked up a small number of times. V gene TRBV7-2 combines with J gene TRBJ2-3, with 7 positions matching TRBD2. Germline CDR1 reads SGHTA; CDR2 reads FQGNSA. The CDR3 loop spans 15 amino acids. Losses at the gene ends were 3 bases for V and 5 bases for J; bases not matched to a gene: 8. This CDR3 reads CASSFIAGVGDTQYF. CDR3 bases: TGTGCCAGCAGCTTTATTGCGGGAGTAGGAGATACGCAGTATTTT.

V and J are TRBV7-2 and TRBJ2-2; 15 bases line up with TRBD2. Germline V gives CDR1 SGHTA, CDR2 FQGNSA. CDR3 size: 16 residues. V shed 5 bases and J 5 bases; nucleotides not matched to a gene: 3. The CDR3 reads CASSTGLAGGTGELFF. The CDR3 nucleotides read TGTGCCAGCAGCACGGGACTAGCGGGAGGAACCGGGGAGCTGTTTTTT.

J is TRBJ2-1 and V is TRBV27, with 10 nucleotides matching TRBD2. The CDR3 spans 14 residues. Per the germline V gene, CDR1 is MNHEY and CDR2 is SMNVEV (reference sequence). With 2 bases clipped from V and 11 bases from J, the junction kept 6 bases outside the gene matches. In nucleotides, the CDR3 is TGTGCCAGCAGTTTACTAGCGGGAGATAGGAAGCAGTTCTTC. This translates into CASSLLAGDRKQFF.

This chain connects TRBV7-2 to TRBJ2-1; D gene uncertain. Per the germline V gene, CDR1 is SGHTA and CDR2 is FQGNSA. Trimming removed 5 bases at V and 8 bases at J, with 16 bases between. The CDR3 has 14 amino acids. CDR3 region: CASSPALGPDEQFF. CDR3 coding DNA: TGTGCCAGCAGCCCCGCGCTAGGCCCGGATGAGCAGTTCTTC. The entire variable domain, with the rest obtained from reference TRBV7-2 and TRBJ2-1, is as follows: GAGVSQSPSNKVTEKGKDVELRCDPISGHTALYWYRQSLGQGLEFLIYFQGNSAPDKSGLPSDRFSAERTGGSVSTLTIQRTQQEDSAVYLCASSPALGPDEQFFGPGTRLTVL.

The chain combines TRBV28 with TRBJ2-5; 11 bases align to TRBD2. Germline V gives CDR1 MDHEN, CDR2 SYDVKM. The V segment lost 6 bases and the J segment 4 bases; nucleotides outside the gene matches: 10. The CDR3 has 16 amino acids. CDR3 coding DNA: TGTGCCAGCAGCCCGGGTCCTAGCGGGAGGAGAGAGACCCAGTACTTC. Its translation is CASSPGPSGRRETQYF.

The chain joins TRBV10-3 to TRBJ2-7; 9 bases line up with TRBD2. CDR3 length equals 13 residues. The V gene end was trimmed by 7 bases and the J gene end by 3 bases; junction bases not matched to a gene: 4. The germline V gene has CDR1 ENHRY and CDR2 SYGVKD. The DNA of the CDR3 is TGTGCCATCAAAGAGACTAGCGGCTACGAGCAGTACTTC. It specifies CAIKETSGYEQYF.

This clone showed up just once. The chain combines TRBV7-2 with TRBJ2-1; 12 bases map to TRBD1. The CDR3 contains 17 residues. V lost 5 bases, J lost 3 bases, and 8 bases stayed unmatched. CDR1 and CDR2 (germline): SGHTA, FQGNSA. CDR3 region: CASSPGTGGSLYNEQFF. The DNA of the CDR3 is TGTGCCAGCAGCCCGGGGACAGGGGGCTCCCTCTACAATGAGCAGTTCTTC.

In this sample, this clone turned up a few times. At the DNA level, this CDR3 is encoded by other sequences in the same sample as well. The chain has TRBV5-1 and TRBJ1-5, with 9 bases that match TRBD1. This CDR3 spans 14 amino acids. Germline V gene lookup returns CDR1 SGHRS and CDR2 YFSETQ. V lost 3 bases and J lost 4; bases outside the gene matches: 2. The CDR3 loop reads CASSSTGGNQPQHF. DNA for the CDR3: TGCGCCAGCAGCTCGACAGGGGGTAATCAGCCCCAGCATTTT.

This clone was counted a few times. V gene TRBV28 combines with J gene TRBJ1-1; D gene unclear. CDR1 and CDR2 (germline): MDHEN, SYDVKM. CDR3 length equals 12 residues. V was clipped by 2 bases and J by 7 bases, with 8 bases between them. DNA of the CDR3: TGTGCCAGCAGTTTACTTTCGCGTGAAGCTTTCTTT. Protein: CASSLLSREAFF.

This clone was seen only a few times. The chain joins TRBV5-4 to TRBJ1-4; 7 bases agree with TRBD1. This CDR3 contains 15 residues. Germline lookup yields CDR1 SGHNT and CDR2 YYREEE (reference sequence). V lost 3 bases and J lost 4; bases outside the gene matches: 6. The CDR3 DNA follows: TGTGCCAGCAGCTCCGCCGGGACAGTTAATGAAAAACTGTTTTTT. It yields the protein CASSSAGTVNEKLFF.

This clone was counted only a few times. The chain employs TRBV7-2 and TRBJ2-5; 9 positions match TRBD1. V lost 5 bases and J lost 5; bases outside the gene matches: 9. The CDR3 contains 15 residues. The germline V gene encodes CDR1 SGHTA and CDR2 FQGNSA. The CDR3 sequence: CASSKQGARGETQYF. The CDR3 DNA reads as TGTGCCAGCAGCAAACAGGGGGCGCGAGGGGAGACCCAGTACTTC. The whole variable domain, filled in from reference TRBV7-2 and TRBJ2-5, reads GAGVSQSPSNKVTEKGKDVELRCDPISGHTALYWYRQSLGQGLEFLIYFQGNSAPDKSGLPSDRFSAERTGGSVSTLTIQRTQQEDSAVYLCASSKQGARGETQYFGPGTRLLVL.

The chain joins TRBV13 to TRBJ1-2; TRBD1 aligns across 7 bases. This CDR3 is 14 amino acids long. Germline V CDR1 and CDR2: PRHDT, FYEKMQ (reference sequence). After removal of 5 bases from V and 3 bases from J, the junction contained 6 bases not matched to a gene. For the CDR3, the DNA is TGTGCCAGCAGCGATCCCGGGACAGACTATGGCTACACCTTC. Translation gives CASSDPGTDYGYTF.

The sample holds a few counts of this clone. CDR3 coding DNA: TGTGCCAGCAGCGCCATCCCCGGGAATGAGCAGTTCTTC. Translation gives CASSAIPGNEQFF. This chain uses TRBV9 with TRBJ2-1, with D uncertain. V was clipped by 3 bases and J by 7 bases, with 11 bases between them. CDR1 is SGDLS and CDR2 is YYNGEE in the germline V gene. The CDR3 extends over 13 amino acids.

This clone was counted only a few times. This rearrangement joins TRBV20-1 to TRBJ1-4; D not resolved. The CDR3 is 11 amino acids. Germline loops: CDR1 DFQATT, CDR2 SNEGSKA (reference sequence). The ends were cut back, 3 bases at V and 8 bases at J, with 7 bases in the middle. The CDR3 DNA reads TGCAGTGCTAGGAAAGAGGAAAAACTGTTTTTT. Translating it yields CSARKEEKLFF.

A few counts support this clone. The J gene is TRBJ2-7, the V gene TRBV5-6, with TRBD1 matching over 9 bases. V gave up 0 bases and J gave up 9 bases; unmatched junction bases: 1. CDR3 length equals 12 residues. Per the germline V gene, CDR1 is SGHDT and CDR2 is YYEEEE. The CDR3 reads CASSLGQGGQYF. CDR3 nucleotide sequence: TGTGCCAGCAGCTTGGGACAGGGGGGGCAGTACTTC.

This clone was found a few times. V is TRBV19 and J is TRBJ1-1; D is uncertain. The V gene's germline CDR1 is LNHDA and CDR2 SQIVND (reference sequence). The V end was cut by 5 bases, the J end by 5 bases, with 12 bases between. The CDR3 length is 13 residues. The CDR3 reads CASSAFFETEAFF. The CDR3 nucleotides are TGTGCCAGTAGTGCCTTCTTTGAGACTGAAGCTTTCTTT.

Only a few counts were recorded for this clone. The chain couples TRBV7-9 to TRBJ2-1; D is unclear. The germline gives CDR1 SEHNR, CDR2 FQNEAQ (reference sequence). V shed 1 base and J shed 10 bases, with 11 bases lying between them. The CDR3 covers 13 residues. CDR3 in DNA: TGTGCCAGCAGCTTAGAGGAGCGTGAGGAGCAGTTCTTC. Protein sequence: CASSLEEREEQFF.

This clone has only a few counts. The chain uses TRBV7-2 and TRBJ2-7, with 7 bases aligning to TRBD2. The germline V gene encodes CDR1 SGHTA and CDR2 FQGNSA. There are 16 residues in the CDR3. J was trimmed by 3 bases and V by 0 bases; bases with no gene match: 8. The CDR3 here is CASSLARLAEHYEQYF. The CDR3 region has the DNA TGTGCCAGCAGCTTAGCGCGGCTAGCGGAACACTACGAGCAGTACTTC.

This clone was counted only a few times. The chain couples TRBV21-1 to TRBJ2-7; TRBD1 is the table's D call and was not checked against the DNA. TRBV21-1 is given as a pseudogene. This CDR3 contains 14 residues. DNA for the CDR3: TGTGCCAACGTAGATACAGGGTCGGGCTACGAGCAGTACTTC. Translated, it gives CANVDTGSGYEQYF.

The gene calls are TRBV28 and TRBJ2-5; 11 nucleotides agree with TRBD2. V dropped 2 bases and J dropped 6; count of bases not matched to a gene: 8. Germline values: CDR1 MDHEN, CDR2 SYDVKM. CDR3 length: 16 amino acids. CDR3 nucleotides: TGTGCCAGCAGTTTAGCGGCTAGCGGGAGGAGAAAGACCCAGTACTTC. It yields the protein CASSLAASGRRKTQYF.

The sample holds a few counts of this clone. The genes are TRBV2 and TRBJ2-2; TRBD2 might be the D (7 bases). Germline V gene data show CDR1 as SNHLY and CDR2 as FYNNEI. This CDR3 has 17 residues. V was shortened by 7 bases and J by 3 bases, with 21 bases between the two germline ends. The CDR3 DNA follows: TGTGCCAGCACCCCAGGGTGGGGGGGCCGGGACACCGGGGAGCTGTTTTTT. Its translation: CASTPGWGGRDTGELFF. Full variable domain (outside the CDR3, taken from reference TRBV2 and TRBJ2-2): EPEVTQTPSHQVTQMGQEVILRCVPISNHLYFYWYRQILGQKVEFLVSFYNNEISEKSEIFDDQFSVERPDGSNFTLKIRSTKLEDSAMYFCASTPGWGGRDTGELFFGEGSRLTVL.

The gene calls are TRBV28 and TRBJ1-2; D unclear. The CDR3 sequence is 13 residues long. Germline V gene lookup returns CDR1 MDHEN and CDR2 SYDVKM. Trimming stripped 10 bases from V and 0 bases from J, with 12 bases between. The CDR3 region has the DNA TGTGCCACCCATGTACAGCCTAACTATGGCTACACCTTC. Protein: CATHVQPNYGYTF.